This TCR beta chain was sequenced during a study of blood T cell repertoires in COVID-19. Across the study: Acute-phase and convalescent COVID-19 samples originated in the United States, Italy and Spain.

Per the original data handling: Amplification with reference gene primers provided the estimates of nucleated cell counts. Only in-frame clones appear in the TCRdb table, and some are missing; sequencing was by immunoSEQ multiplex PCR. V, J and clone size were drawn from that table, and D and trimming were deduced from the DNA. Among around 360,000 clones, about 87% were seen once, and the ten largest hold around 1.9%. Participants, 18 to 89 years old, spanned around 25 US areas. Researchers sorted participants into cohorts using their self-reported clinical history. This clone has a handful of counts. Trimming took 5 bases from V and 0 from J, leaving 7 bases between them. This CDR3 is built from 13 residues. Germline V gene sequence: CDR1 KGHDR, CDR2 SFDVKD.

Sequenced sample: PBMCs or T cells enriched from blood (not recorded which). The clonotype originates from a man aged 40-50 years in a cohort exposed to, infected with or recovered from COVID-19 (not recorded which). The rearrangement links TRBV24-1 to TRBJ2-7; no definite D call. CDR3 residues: CATSGGASYEQYF. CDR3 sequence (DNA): TGTGCCACCAGTGGAGGTGCCTCCTACGAGCAGTACTTC.